These 26 T cell receptor beta chains originate from one sample sequenced in a study of shared clonotypes between healthy human individuals. Profiling relied on immunoSEQ multiplex PCR, and the TCRdb table lists in-frame clones only, not all of them. The table records about 1.5 million clones, approximately 96% of them present only once. Sequenced: naive CD4+ T cells sorted from blood. Subset in this sample: CD45RA+ positively selected. The receptors originated from a man between 25 and 39 years old in good health.

The J gene is TRBJ1-2, the V gene TRBV4-1; TRBD1 agrees at 11 bases. V dropped 5 bases and J dropped 7; count of bases not matched to a gene: 12. The germline V gene has CDR1 MGHRA and CDR2 YSYEKL. The CDR3 totals 16 residues. Here the CDR3 DNA reads TGCGCCAGCAGCGTCCTAAGCGGACAGGGGGCTGGTGGCTACACCTTC. It encodes CASSVLSGQGAGGYTF.

This clone was detected a few times. The chain has TRBV19 and TRBJ2-7; D may match TRBD1 or TRBD2 (5 bases each). Germline loops: CDR1 LNHDA, CDR2 SQIVND (reference sequence). There are 14 residues in the CDR3. Trimming removed 6 bases from V and 0 bases from J, with 12 bases in between. The CDR3 nucleotides are TGTGCCAGTAGCCCATGGGACGACTCCTACGAGCAGTACTTC. Translated, it gives CASSPWDDSYEQYF.

This chain links TRBV6-6 with TRBJ1-3, with D maybe TRBD1 (5 bases). The length of the CDR3 is 11 residues. The V gene lost 8 bases and the J gene lost 5 bases, with 7 bases spanning the gap. Germline lookup yields CDR1 MNHNY and CDR2 SVGAGI (reference sequence). The CDR3 spells CASGGRNTIYF. The CDR3 nucleotides read TGTGCCAGCGGGGGAAGAAACACCATATATTTT.

V is TRBV28 and J is TRBJ2-7, with TRBD1 as a possible D gene (5 bases). Germline CDR1 and CDR2: MDHEN and SYDVKM. V was pared by 5 bases and J by 3 bases, with 11 bases between. The CDR3 runs to 13 residues. CDR3 protein: CASSPRQYYEQYF. In DNA form, the CDR3 reads TGTGCCAGCAGTCCCCGACAGTACTACGAGCAGTACTTC.

This chain joins TRBV11-2 and TRBJ2-3; 9 bases are shared with TRBD1. The trim removed 1 base at V and 2 bases at J, leaving 10 bases unmatched. There are 18 residues in the CDR3. Germline lookup yields CDR1 SGHAT and CDR2 FQNNGV. The CDR3: CASSLAPSGTGLTDTQYF. Here the CDR3 DNA reads TGTGCCAGCAGCTTAGCTCCATCCGGGACAGGGCTCACAGATACGCAGTATTTT.

As for this clone: Other DNA sequences in the same sample also yield this CDR3. The rearrangement links TRBV7-2 to TRBJ1-5; TRBD1 aligns across 7 bases. Germline CDR1 reads SGHTA; CDR2 reads FQGNSA. The CDR3 has 14 residues. The trim removed 1 base at V and 7 bases at J, leaving 4 bases unmatched. CDR3 nucleotides: TGTGCCAGCAGCTTAGGACCAGGGGGACAGCCCCAGCATTTT. Its translation is CASSLGPGGQPQHF. Full variable domain (outside the CDR3, taken from reference TRBV7-2 and TRBJ1-5): GAGVSQSPSNKVTEKGKDVELRCDPISGHTALYWYRQSLGQGLEFLIYFQGNSAPDKSGLPSDRFSAERTGGSVSTLTIQRTQQEDSAVYLCASSLGPGGQPQHFGDGTRLSIL.

For this clone: At the DNA level, this CDR3 is encoded by other sequences in the same sample as well. The chain has TRBV5-4 and TRBJ2-3, with 9 nucleotides matching TRBD2. After removal of 3 bases from V and 3 bases from J, the junction contained 2 bases not matched to a gene. This CDR3 spans 14 amino acids. Germline CDR1 reads SGHNT; CDR2 reads YYREEE (reference sequence). The CDR3 coding sequence is TGTGCCAGCAGCTCAAGCGGGAGGACAGATACGCAGTATTTT. The encoded protein is CASSSSGRTDTQYF. Full variable domain (rest looked up from reference TRBV5-4 and TRBJ2-3): ETGVTQSPTHLIKTRGQQVTLRCSSQSGHNTVSWYQQALGQGPQFIFQYYREEENGRGNFPPRFSGLQFPNYSSELNVNALELDDSALYLCASSSSGRTDTQYFGPGTRLTVL.

The chain is built from TRBV7-8 and TRBJ2-5; D ambiguous. The CDR3 extends over 16 amino acids. CDR1 SGHVS and CDR2 FQNEAQ come from the germline V gene. V lost 4 bases and J lost 2, with 17 bases in between. CDR3 nucleotide sequence: TGTGCCAGCAGCTCCCCCCTCACGAAGCCGCAAGAGACCCAGTACTTC. The encoded protein is CASSSPLTKPQETQYF.

This clone occurred once. The chain combines TRBV2 with TRBJ2-1; 7 bases are a match to TRBD1. The CDR3 totals 15 residues. V lost 6 bases, J lost 0 bases, and 5 bases stayed unmatched. Germline V gene data show CDR1 as SNHLY and CDR2 as FYNNEI. CDR3 protein: CASSLNRGSYNEQFF. The DNA of the CDR3 is TGTGCCAGCAGCCTTAACAGGGGCTCCTACAATGAGCAGTTCTTC.

V gene TRBV18 combines with J gene TRBJ2-1; D is unresolved. The germline V gene encodes CDR1 KGHSH and CDR2 LQKENI. CDR3 length: 14 amino acids. V was trimmed by 3 bases and J by 0 bases, leaving 6 bases between them. The CDR3 region has the DNA TGTGCCAGCTCACCCCTGTACTCCTACAATGAGCAGTTCTTC. Its translation: CASSPLYSYNEQFF.

The chain combines TRBV27 with TRBJ1-4; no reliable D call. Germline lookup yields CDR1 MNHEY and CDR2 SMNVEV (reference sequence). The CDR3 is made up of 14 amino acids. The ends were cut back, 4 bases at V and 4 bases at J, with 10 bases in the middle. The CDR3 sequence is CASSSRALNEKLFF. CDR3 in DNA: TGTGCCAGCAGTTCGCGGGCCCTTAATGAAAAACTGTTTTTT.

V usage is TRBV2 and J usage is TRBJ2-7; maybe TRBD1 (6 bases). Germline CDR1 reads SNHLY; CDR2 reads FYNNEI. The V and J ends lost 4 bases and 1 base respectively, with 11 bases between them. The CDR3 spans 14 residues. The DNA for the CDR3 is TGTGCCAGCAGTGGGTTTAGGGGGTCCTACGAGCAGTACTTC. Translated, it gives CASSGFRGSYEQYF.

This sequence joins TRBV6-9 and TRBJ2-3; a weak D match, TRBD2 (7 bases). Germline V gene sequence: CDR1 MNHGY, CDR2 SVAAGI. The CDR3 sequence is 15 residues long. V was cut by 2 bases and J by 5 bases, with 14 bases left in between. This CDR3 reads CASSYMREGEDTQYF. The CDR3 DNA reads TGTGCCAGCAGTTATATGAGGGAGGGGGAAGATACGCAGTATTTT.

The gene calls are TRBV10-3 and TRBJ2-1, with 7 bases that match TRBD2. Losses at the gene ends were 4 bases for V and 3 bases for J; bases not matched to a gene: 12. Germline V gene data show CDR1 as ENHRY and CDR2 as SYGVKD. The CDR3 is 17 residues long. CDR3 in DNA: TGTGCCATCAGTGTGTCTAGCGGCCTAGTGGGCTACAATGAGCAGTTCTTC. It encodes CAISVSSGLVGYNEQFF.

The rearrangement joins TRBV25-1 to TRBJ1-2; the match to TRBD1 covers 10 bases. Germline V CDR1 and CDR2: MGHDK, SYGVNS. The length of the CDR3 is 15 residues. The trim removed 1 base at V and 6 bases at J, leaving 5 bases unmatched. The DNA of the CDR3 is TGTGCCAGCAGTGAATTTAAGGGACAGGGGAATGGCTACACCTTC. This encodes CASSEFKGQGNGYTF.

The genes are TRBV19 and TRBJ2-7; D might be TRBD2 (6 bases). Trimming cost V 4 bases and J 0 bases, with 16 bases left between them. Germline loops: CDR1 LNHDA, CDR2 SQIVND (reference sequence). This CDR3 is 16 amino acids long. CDR3: CASSNPGGRRSYEQYF. The CDR3 region has the DNA TGTGCCAGTAGTAACCCCGGGGGACGGCGCTCCTACGAGCAGTACTTC.

Remarks on this clone: Mismatch with germline at one junction end may stem from a read error. Other DNA sequences in the same sample also yield this CDR3. V gene TRBV5-4 combines with J gene TRBJ2-5; D uncertain. The germline V gene encodes CDR1 SGHNT and CDR2 YYREEE (reference sequence). This CDR3 is 13 amino acids long. CDR3 sequence reads: CASSLGLQETQYF. The CDR3 coding sequence is TGTGCCAGCAGTTTGGGCCTCCAAGAGACCCAGTACTTC.

The V and J genes are TRBV19 and TRBJ1-4, with 10 bases lining up with TRBD1. With V trimmed by 4 bases and J by 7 bases, 6 bases remained unmatched. The CDR3 spans 15 residues. Germline V gives CDR1 LNHDA, CDR2 SQIVND (reference sequence). The CDR3 here is CASSTDGTGVEKLFF. As DNA, the CDR3 is TGTGCCAGTAGTACCGACGGGACAGGGGTTGAAAAACTGTTTTTT.

The chain couples TRBV27 to TRBJ2-7, with a weak D call TRBD1 (5 bases). CDR1 MNHEY and CDR2 SMNVEV come from the germline V gene (reference sequence). The length of the CDR3 is 13 residues. The V gene lost 7 bases and the J gene lost 7 bases, with 17 bases spanning the gap. The CDR3 loop is CASNPIGAREQYF. The CDR3 nucleotides read TGTGCCAGCAACCCCATTGGGGCACGAGAGCAGTACTTC.

V is TRBV2 and J is TRBJ2-3; possible D gene TRBD2, 6 bases. Looked up from germline, CDR1 is SNHLY and CDR2 is FYNNEI. V was cut by 6 bases and J by 4 bases, with 17 bases left in between. The CDR3 extends over 15 amino acids. Here the CDR3 reads CASRRLPGLSDTQYF. CDR3 bases: TGTGCCAGCAGGAGACTCCCGGGACTTTCAGATACGCAGTATTTT.

The chain combines TRBV7-9 with TRBJ1-1; possible D gene TRBD1, 6 bases. The V gene lost 5 bases and the J gene lost 1 base, with 11 bases spanning the gap. Germline CDR1 reads SEHNR; CDR2 reads FQNEAQ (reference sequence). This CDR3 contains 14 residues. The CDR3 loop reads CASSPKGGNTEAFF. DNA for the CDR3: TGTGCCAGCAGCCCCAAAGGGGGGAACACTGAAGCTTTCTTT.

This chain uses TRBV29-1 with TRBJ1-3; no reliable D call. V was cut by 3 bases and J by 5 bases, with 5 bases left in between. The CDR3 sequence is 11 residues long. Looked up from germline, CDR1 is SQVTM and CDR2 is ANQGSEA. The CDR3 loop is CSVDRRNTIYF. The CDR3 DNA is TGCAGCGTTGACAGACGAAACACCATATATTTT.

V is TRBV15 and J is TRBJ2-3; TRBD2 matches at 14 bases. The CDR3 consists of 14 residues. V trimming: 10 bases; J trimming: 7 bases; junction bases outside the gene matches: 7. The germline V gene has CDR1 LNHNV and CDR2 YYDKDF (reference sequence). The CDR3 sequence is CAIGTSGSLHTQYF. The CDR3 DNA is TGTGCCATCGGGACTAGCGGGAGTCTTCATACGCAGTATTTT.

V gene TRBV27 combines with J gene TRBJ2-5; 8 nucleotides agree with TRBD2. V trimming: 6 bases; J trimming: 2 bases; junction bases outside the gene matches: 5. Germline V gives CDR1 MNHEY, CDR2 SMNVEV (reference sequence). CDR3 size: 14 residues. The CDR3 here is CASRLSGSQETQYF. CDR3 nucleotide sequence: TGTGCCAGCAGACTAAGCGGGAGTCAAGAGACCCAGTACTTC.

The rearrangement joins TRBV5-6 to TRBJ1-5; maybe TRBD1 (5 bases). The CDR3 totals 14 residues. Looked up from germline, CDR1 is SGHDT and CDR2 is YYEEEE. V lost 0 bases to trimming and J lost 6 bases, with 10 bases between them. The CDR3 spells CASSLGPGGQPQHF. As DNA, the CDR3 is TGTGCCAGCAGCTTGGGACCGGGGGGTCAGCCCCAGCATTTT.

The chain recombines TRBV27 with TRBJ2-3; D is perhaps TRBD2 (6 bases). V was cut by 6 bases and J by 1 base, with 14 bases left in between. The CDR3 is 15 amino acids. The germline V gene encodes CDR1 MNHEY and CDR2 SMNVEV (reference sequence). The CDR3 DNA is TGTGCCAGCAGCCTTATAACTAGCCGCACAGATACGCAGTATTTT. This codes for CASSLITSRTDTQYF.